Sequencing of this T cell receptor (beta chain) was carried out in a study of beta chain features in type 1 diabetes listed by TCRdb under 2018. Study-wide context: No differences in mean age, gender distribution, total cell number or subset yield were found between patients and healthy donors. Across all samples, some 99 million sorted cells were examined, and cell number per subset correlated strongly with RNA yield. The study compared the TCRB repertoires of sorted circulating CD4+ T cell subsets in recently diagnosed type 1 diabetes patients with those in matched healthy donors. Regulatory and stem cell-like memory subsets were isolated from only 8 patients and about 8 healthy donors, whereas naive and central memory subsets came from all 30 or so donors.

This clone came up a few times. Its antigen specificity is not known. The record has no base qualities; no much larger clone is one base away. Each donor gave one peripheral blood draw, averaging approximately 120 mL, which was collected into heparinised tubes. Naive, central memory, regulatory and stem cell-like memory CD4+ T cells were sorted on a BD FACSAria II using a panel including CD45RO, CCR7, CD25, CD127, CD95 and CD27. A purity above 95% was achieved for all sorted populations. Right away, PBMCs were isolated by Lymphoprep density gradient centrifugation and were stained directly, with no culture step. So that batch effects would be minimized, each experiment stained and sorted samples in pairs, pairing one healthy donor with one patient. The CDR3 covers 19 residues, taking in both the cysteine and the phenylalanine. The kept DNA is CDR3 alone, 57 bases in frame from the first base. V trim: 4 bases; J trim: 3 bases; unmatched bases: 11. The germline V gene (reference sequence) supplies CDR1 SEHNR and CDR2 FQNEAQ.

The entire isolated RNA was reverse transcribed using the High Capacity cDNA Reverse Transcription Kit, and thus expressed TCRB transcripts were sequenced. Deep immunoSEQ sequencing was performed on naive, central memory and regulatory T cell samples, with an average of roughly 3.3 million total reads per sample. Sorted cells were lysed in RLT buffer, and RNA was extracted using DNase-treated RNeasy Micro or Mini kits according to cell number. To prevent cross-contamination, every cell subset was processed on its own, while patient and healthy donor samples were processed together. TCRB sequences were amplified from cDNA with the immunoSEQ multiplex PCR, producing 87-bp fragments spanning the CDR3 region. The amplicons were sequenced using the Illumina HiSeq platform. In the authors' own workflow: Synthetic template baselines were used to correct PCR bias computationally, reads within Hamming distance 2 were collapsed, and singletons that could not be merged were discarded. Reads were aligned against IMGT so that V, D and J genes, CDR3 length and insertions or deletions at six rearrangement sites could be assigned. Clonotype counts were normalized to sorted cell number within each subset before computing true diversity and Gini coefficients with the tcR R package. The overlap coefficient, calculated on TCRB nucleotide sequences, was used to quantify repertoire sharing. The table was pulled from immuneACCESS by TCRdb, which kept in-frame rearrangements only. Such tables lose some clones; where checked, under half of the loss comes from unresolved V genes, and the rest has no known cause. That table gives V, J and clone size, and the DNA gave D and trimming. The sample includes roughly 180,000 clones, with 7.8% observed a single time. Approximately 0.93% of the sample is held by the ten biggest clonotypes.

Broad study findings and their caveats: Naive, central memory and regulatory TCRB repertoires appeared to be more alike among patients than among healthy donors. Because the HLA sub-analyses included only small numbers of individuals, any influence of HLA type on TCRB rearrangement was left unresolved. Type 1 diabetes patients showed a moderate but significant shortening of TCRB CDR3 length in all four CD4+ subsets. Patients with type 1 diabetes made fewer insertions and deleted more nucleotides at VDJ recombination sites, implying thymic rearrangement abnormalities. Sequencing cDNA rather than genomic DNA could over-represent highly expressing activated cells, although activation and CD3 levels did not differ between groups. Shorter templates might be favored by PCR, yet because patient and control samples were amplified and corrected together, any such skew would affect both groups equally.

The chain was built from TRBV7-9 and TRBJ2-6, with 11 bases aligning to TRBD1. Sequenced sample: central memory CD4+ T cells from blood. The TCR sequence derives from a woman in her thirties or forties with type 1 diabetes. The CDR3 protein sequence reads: CASSSFRDRGRNGANVLTF. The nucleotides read TGTGCCAGCAGCTCATTCCGGGACAGGGGGAGGAATGGGGCCAACGTCCTGACTTTC.